Listed below are T cell receptor beta chains from one sample, sequenced in a study of T cell responses to AZD1222 COVID-19 vaccine. Data came from immunoSEQ multiplex PCR; TCRdb stores just in-frame clones and leaves some out. The sample contains roughly 20,000 clones, about 80% of which appear only once. The material was peripheral blood, obtained on day 0 of AZD1222 vaccination. The origin of the receptors is an adult in good health. Each CDR3 is given with its conserved first and last residue. The order of the fields is V gene, CDR3 length, D gene, J gene, clone size, CDR3 protein, CDR3 DNA. D genes are given only for firm matches. Size tells how often a clone was seen (once, few, many) or the class of an expanded clone, and some rows leave it out.

TRBV6-1	12	-	TRBJ2-7	-	CASSPGVNEQYF	TGTGCCAGCAGTCCCGGGGTAAATGAGCAGTACTTC
TRBV6-4	14	-	TRBJ1-5	-	CASRPDYSNQPQHF	TGTGCCAGCAGGCCGGATTATAGCAATCAGCCCCAGCATTTT
TRBV29-1	13	-	TRBJ1-1	-	CSVENGLSTEAFF	TGCAGCGTTGAAAATGGGTTGAGCACTGAAGCTTTCTTT
TRBV7-3	13	-	TRBJ1-1	-	CASQGLGNTEAFF	TGTGCCAGCCAAGGCCTGGGGAACACTGAAGCTTTCTTT
TRBV27	14	TRBD1	TRBJ1-6	-	CASSFGQGISPLHF	TGTGCCAGCAGTTTCGGACAGGGGATTTCACCCCTCCACTTT
TRBV29-1	13	-	TRBJ2-3	-	CSVEETTGDTQYF	TGCAGCGTTGAAGAAACGACTGGAGATACGCAGTATTTT
TRBV11-2	19	-	TRBJ1-4	few	CASSERQHRLPRPPVKLFF	TGTGCCAGCAGCGAAAGACAGCACCGACTACCTCGCCCCCCCGTAAAACTGTTTTTT
TRBV24-1	13	-	TRBJ2-1	-	CATRAMVDNEQFF	TGTGCCACCAGAGCGATGGTTGACAATGAGCAGTTCTTC
TRBV6-6	13	-	TRBJ1-3	-	CASRQGNGNTIYF	TGTGCCAGCAGGCAGGGTAATGGAAACACCATATATTTT
TRBV18	15	TRBD2	TRBJ2-1	-	CASSLTSGRVNEQFF	TGTGCCAGCTCACTGACTAGCGGGAGAGTCAATGAGCAGTTCTTC
TRBV28	18	TRBD1	TRBJ2-7	few	CASSSPSLARGYHYEQYF	TGTGCCAGCAGTTCCCCCTCCCTGGCCAGGGGGTATCACTACGAGCAGTACTTC
TRBV18	15	-	TRBJ1-4	-	CASSPTNRAREKLFF	TGTGCCAGCTCACCAACAAACAGGGCGCGGGAAAAACTGTTTTTT
TRBV5-8	14	-	TRBJ2-7	few	CASRGWGGTYEQYF	TGTGCCAGCAGAGGGTGGGGGGGCACCTACGAGCAGTACTTC
TRBV24-1	13	-	TRBJ1-2	-	CATSSSEPYGYTF	TGTGCCACCAGTTCCTCAGAACCCTATGGCTACACCTTC
TRBV18	14	-	TRBJ2-5	-	CASSTSRGQETQYF	TGTGCCAGCTCTACCTCCCGAGGGCAAGAGACCCAGTACTTC
TRBV24-1	16	TRBD1	TRBJ2-7	-	CATSDTGPGQDYEQYF	TGTGCCACCAGTGACACGGGCCCGGGACAGGACTACGAGCAGTACTTC
TRBV24-1	17	-	TRBJ2-2	-	CATSASKGTAGTGELFF	TGTGCCACCAGTGCCAGCAAAGGGACAGCGGGCACCGGGGAGCTGTTTTTT
TRBV6-2/TRBV6-3	13	-	TRBJ2-2	few	CASSYLGGGELFF	TGTGCCAGCAGTTACTTGGGTGGCGGGGAGCTGTTTTTT
TRBV2	14	-	TRBJ1-5	few	CASSEEVGNQPQHF	TGTGCCAGCAGTGAAGAGGTTGGCAATCAGCCCCAGCATTTT
TRBV3-1/TRBV3-2	16	TRBD1	TRBJ1-2	-	CASSQDLLQGDYGYTF	TGTGCCAGCAGCCAAGATCTCCTCCAGGGGGATTATGGCTACACCTTC
TRBV4-1	15	TRBD1	TRBJ2-2	few	CASSPGQGYTGELFF	TGCGCCAGCAGCCCGGGACAGGGGTACACCGGGGAGCTGTTTTTT
TRBV30	13	-	TRBJ1-5	-	CAWSVGSGKPQHF	TGTGCCTGGAGTGTTGGTTCAGGGAAGCCCCAGCATTTT
TRBV6-5	13	TRBD1	TRBJ1-5	-	CATDRGGNQPQHF	TGTGCCACTGACAGGGGAGGCAATCAGCCCCAGCATTTT
TRBV29-1	13	TRBD1	TRBJ2-5	few	CSVVRTGKETQYF	TGCAGCGTTGTAAGGACAGGGAAAGAGACCCAGTACTTC
TRBV28	14	TRBD1	TRBJ1-4	-	CASSLGQGGEKLFF	TGTGCCAGCAGTTTAGGCCAAGGGGGCGAAAAACTGTTTTTT
TRBV6-6	15	-	TRBJ1-2	-	CASSFRDGDNYGYTF	TGTGCCAGCAGTTTCCGGGACGGCGATAACTATGGCTACACCTTC
TRBV12-2	19	-	TRBJ2-7	once	CASRDDRDRPRSPWYEQYF	TGTGCAAGTCGCGACGACCGGGACAGGCCCCGCAGCCCATGGTACGAGCAGTACTTC
TRBV5-6	16	TRBD1	TRBJ2-5	-	CASSWGTGGLQETQYF	TGTGCCAGCAGCTGGGGGACAGGGGGATTGCAAGAGACCCAGTACTTC
TRBV19	13	TRBD1	TRBJ1-4	few	CATSTGWKEKLFF	TGTGCCACCTCGACAGGGTGGAAAGAAAAACTGTTTTTT
TRBV18	13	-	TRBJ2-7	-	CASSPPSVYEQYF	TGTGCCAGCTCACCACCGAGTGTCTACGAGCAGTACTTC
TRBV3-1/TRBV3-2	16	TRBD2	TRBJ2-2	few	CASSHRGRAGTGELFF	TGTGCCAGCAGCCACCGCGGGAGGGCCGGCACCGGGGAGCTGTTTTTT
TRBV19	18	TRBD1	TRBJ1-1	-	CASSIGTGDYTLNTEAFF	TGTGCCAGTAGTATCGGGACAGGGGACTATACCCTGAACACTGAAGCTTTCTTT
TRBV7-6	14	-	TRBJ2-7	-	CASSLADSRRPVYF	TGTGCCAGCAGCTTAGCGGATAGCAGAAGGCCTGTGTACTTC
TRBV19	14	-	TRBJ1-4	-	CASTHVGAGEKLFF	TGTGCCAGTACCCACGTGGGGGCGGGTGAAAAACTGTTTTTT
TRBV24-1	13	TRBD1	TRBJ1-5	-	CATSRDRNQPQHF	TGTGCCACCAGTCGGGACAGAAATCAGCCCCAGCATTTT
TRBV7-2	15	-	TRBJ2-7	-	CASSLVGGSSYEQYF	TGTGCCAGCAGCTTAGTGGGAGGTAGCTCCTACGAGCAGTACTTC
TRBV4-3	13	-	TRBJ1-1	-	CASSQDRGTEAFF	TGCGCCAGCAGCCAAGATCGGGGGACTGAAGCTTTCTTT